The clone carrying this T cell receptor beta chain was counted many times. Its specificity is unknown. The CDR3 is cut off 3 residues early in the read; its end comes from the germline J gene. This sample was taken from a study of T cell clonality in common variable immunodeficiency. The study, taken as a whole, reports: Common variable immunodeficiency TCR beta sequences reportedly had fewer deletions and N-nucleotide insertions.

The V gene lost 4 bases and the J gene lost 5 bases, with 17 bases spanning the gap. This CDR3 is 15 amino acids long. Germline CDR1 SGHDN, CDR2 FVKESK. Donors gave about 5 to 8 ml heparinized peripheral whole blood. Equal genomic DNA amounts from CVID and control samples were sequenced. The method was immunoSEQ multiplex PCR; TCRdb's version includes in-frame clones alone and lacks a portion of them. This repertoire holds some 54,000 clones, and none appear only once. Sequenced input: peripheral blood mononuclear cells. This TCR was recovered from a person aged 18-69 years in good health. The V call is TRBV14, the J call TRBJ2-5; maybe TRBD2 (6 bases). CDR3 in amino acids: CASSLRLGTWETQYF. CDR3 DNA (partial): TGTGCCAGCAGCCTACGACTAGGTACCTGGGAGACC.